This T cell receptor beta chain was profiled in a study of Tregs in tolerant kidney transplant recipients. The method was immunoSEQ multiplex PCR; TCRdb's version includes in-frame clones alone and lacks a portion of them. Of about 110,000 clones in the sample, about 90% are singletons; the top ten hold about 0.35%. Trimming left V 7 bases short and J 3 bases short, with 10 bases between. The CDR3 extends over 12 amino acids. The germline V gene has CDR1 MNHNS and CDR2 SASEGT. The chain has TRBV6-1 and TRBJ2-7, with unresolved D. This TCR derives from a human donor who received a combined kidney and bone marrow transplant. The sample here was CD4+ T cells from blood, taken before the transplant. CDR3: CASKSRLYEQYF. The CDR3 coding sequence is TGTGCCAGCAAAAGCAGGCTCTACGAGCAGTACTTC.